This TCR beta chain was sequenced for a study of Graves' ophthalmopathy and Graves' hyperthyroidism listed by TCRdb under 2018. For the wider study: Hyperthyroidism was defined as stable when no progression to ophthalmopathy occurred within 18 months of follow-up. TCR beta repertoire signatures were used to distinguish Graves' ophthalmopathy from Graves' hyperthyroidism and to predict progression to ophthalmopathy. An independent validation cohort was composed of some 19 hyperthyroidism patients and more than 15 patients who later progressed from hyperthyroidism to ophthalmopathy. In total, approximately 130 blood samples were TCR-sequenced: approximately 42 ophthalmopathy, roughly 80 hyperthyroidism and around 17 hyperthyroidism-to-ophthalmopathy patients. In a handful of hyperthyroidism patients, the T-cell repertoires found in thyroid tissue were compared with those found in blood. Following sampling, methimazole starting at 30 mg daily was administered to hyperthyroidism patients, and high-dose intravenous methylprednisolone was administered to ophthalmopathy patients. To explore V-J signatures that separate ophthalmopathy from hyperthyroidism, a discovery set of about a hundred patients was enrolled, consisting of 40 to 45 with ophthalmopathy and some 56 with stable hyperthyroidism. What the work shows at the level of the full study, not this receptor alone: Sample size was not predetermined statistically, and investigators were not blinded to group allocation. Most of the expanded thyroid clonotypes with a frequency above 0.001 were also detected in blood, and it was suggested that the thyroid immune response may be reflected by blood repertoires. Ophthalmopathy was separated from stable hyperthyroidism by the 13-signature model with 85% to 90% sensitivity and 81% to 83% specificity in cross-validation and with 80%/75% in the test set. In validation, the model predicted ophthalmopathy progression with about 71% sensitivity and 72.22% specificity; some 13 predicted patients were CT-confirmed with GO in a median of approximately 6.5 months.

About this clonotype: Which antigen it targets is not known. The sample holds no much larger clone one base away, and base qualities are not on file.

Hyperthyroidism patients were newly diagnosed, with disease duration under 2 months, and aged 18 to 65 years. Anyone with other autoimmune diseases, uncontrolled infections, pregnancy or lactation was excluded from the study. Diagnosis relied on clinical symptoms, serum thyroxine, TRAb, thyroid ultrasound and orbital computed tomography. Total RNA was extracted using Trizol reagent, and RNA quality was checked on an Agilent 2100 Bioanalyzer. The CDR3 has 14 amino acids, counting the end cysteine and phenylalanine. Only the CDR3 region is kept as DNA, spanning 42 bases read in frame from base 1. V loses 1 base of germline sequence and J loses 13 bases, and the interval between the two ends is 14 bases. CDR1 and CDR2 (SGHTA, FQGNSA) derive from the germline V gene. TCR beta CDR3 regions were amplified from RNA transcripts for repertoire sequencing. The first round of RT-PCR was done with HTBI primers and the Qiagen OneStep RT-PCR kit, and was followed by a second round of multiplex PCR, then size selection and purification. Sequencing of the libraries was carried out on an Illumina HiSeq2000 in paired-end mode with 100 bp reads. In the authors' own workflow: Reads were processed with SOAPnuke, discarding reads with adapters, uncalled bases, mean Phred below 15, or no exact constant-primer or identifier match. High-quality paired reads were merged with COPE v1.2.5. Each unique nucleotide sequence was treated as a clonotype, and MiTCR v1.1 was used to align the clonotypes to the IMGT TRB V, D and J references. Only V-J combinations with frequency above 0.0001 were analysed, covering approximately 99% of repertoires. For each V-J combination, a TCR clonal expansion and chaos score was defined as F50 clonal expansion divided by the chaos observed in the TCRdist matrix. Welch's t-statistics and random forest were used to narrow the features down to around twelve V-J combinations, which were then fed into a naive Bayes classifier. The similarity between thyroid and blood repertoires was quantified using the Morisita-Horn index. TCRdb took the public reads, trimmed them with fastp at Q25, ran MiXCR for clone calling and kept in-frame beta chains. Each CDR3 protein gets just one entry, which takes the most common genes and DNA from the rows behind it. V and J calls and clone size were set by TCRdb, not the authors. The sample table records 1 million to 1.3 million distinct CDR3 sequences; 35% to 45% of these occur just once. The top ten hold roughly 11% of the sample.

Sequencing used peripheral blood or thyroid tissue (not recorded which). This receptor was taken from an adult man with Graves' hyperthyroidism. The rearranged segments are TRBV7-2 and TRBJ1-6, with an unclear D gene assignment. The sequence in DNA is TGTGCCAGCAGCTTAGACGGGCCGCATCAGCCCCTCCACTTT. It translates as CASSLDGPHQPLHF.